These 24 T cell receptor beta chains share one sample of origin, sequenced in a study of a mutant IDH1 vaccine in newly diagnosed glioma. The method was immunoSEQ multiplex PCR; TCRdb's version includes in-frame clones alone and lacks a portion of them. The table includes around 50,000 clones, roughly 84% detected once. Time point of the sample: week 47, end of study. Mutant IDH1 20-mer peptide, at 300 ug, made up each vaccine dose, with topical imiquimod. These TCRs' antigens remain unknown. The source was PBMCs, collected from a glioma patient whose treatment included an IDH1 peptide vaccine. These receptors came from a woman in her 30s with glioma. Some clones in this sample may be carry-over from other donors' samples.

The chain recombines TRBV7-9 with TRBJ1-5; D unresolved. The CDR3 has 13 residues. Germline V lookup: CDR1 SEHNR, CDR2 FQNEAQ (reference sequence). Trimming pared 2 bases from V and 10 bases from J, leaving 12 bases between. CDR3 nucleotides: TGTGCCAGCAGCTTAAAAGATTCTCGCCCCCAGCATTTT. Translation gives CASSLKDSRPQHF.

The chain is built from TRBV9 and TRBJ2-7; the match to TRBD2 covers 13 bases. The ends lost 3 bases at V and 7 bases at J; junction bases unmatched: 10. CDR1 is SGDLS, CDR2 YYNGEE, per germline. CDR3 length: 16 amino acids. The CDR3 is CASSAGTSGVVWEQYF. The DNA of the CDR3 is TGTGCCAGCAGCGCAGGGACTAGCGGGGTCGTTTGGGAGCAGTACTTC.

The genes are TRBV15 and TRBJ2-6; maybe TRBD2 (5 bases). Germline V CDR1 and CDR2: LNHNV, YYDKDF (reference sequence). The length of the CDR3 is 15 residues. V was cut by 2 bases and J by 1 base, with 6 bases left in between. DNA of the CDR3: TGTGCCACCAGCAGACGGGGTTCTGGGGCCAACGTCCTGACTTTC. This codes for CATSRRGSGANVLTF.

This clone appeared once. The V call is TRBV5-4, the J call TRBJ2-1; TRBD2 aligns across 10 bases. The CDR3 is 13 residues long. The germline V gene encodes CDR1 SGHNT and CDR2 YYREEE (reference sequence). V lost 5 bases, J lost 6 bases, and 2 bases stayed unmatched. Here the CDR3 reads CASSLAGGNEQFF. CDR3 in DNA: TGTGCCAGCAGTTTAGCGGGAGGCAATGAGCAGTTCTTC. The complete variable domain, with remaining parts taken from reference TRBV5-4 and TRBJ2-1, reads ETGVTQSPTHLIKTRGQQVTLRCSSQSGHNTVSWYQQALGQGPQFIFQYYREEENGRGNFPPRFSGLQFPNYSSELNVNALELDDSALYLCASSLAGGNEQFFGPGTRLTVL.

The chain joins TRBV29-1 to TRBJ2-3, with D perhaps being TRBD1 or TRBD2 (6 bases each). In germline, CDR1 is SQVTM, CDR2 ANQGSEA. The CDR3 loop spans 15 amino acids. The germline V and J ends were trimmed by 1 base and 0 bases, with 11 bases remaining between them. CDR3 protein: CSVEGGAESTDTQYF. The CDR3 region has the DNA TGCAGCGTTGAAGGGGGGGCCGAAAGCACAGATACGCAGTATTTT.

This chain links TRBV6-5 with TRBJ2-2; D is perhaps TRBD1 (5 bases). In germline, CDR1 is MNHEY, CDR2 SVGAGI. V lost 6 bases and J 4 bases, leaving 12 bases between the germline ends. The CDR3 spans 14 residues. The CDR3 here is CASRAQGTTGELFF. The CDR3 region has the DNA TGTGCCAGCAGGGCCCAGGGTACCACCGGGGAGCTGTTTTTT.

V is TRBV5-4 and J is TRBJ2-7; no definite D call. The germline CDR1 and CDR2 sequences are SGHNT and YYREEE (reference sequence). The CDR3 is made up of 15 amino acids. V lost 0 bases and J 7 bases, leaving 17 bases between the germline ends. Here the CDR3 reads CASSLGKVETPEQYF. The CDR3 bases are TGTGCCAGCAGCTTGGGTAAGGTAGAAACTCCTGAGCAGTACTTC. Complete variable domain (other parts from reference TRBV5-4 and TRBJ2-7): ETGVTQSPTHLIKTRGQQVTLRCSSQSGHNTVSWYQQALGQGPQFIFQYYREEENGRGNFPPRFSGLQFPNYSSELNVNALELDDSALYLCASSLGKVETPEQYFGPGTRLTVT.

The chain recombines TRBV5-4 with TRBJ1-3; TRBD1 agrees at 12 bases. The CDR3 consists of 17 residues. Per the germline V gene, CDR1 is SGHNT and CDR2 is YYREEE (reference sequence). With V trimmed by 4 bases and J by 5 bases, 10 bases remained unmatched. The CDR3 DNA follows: TGTGCCAGCAGCGCTGCCCGGGACAGGGGGCCACGAAACACCATATATTTT. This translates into CASSAARDRGPRNTIYF.

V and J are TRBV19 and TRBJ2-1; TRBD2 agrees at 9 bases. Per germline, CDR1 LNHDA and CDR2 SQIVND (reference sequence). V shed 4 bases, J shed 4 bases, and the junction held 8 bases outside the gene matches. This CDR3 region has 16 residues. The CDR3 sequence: CASSTLTSGIYNEQFF. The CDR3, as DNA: TGTGCCAGTAGTACGTTGACTAGCGGAATATACAATGAGCAGTTCTTC.

The CDR3 spells CASSVSGSGREKSYEQYF. Written as DNA, the CDR3 is TGCGCCAGCAGTGTCTCCGGTAGCGGGAGGGAAAAGTCCTACGAGCAGTACTTC. V gene TRBV10-1 combines with J gene TRBJ2-7; 11 positions agree with TRBD2. There are 18 residues in the CDR3. V shed 4 bases and J 1 base; nucleotides not matched to a gene: 12. CDR1 is WNHNN, CDR2 SYGVQD, per germline (reference sequence).

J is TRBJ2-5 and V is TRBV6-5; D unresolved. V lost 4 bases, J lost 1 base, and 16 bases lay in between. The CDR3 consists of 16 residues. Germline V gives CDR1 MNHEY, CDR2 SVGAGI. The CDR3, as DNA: TGTGCCAGCAGTTCCCTGGCGTGGAGCCCCCAAGAGACCCAGTACTTC. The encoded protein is CASSSLAWSPQETQYF.

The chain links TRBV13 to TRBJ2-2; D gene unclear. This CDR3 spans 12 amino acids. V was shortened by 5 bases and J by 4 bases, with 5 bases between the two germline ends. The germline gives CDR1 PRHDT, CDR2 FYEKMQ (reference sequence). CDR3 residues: CASSPLTGELFF. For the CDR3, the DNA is TGTGCCAGCAGCCCCCTCACCGGGGAGCTGTTTTTT.

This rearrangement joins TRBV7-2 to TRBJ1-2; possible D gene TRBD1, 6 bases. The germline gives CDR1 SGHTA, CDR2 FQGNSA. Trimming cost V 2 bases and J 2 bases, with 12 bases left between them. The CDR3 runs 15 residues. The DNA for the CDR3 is TGTGCCAGCAGCTTACCCGCTACAGGGAACTATGGCTACACCTTC. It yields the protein CASSLPATGNYGYTF.

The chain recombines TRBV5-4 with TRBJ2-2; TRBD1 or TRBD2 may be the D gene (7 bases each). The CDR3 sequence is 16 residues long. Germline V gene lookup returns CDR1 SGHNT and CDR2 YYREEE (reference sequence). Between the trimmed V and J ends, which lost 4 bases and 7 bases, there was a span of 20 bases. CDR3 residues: CASSGEGAGAVGELFF. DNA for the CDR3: TGTGCCAGCAGCGGGGAGGGGGCGGGAGCTGTCGGGGAGCTGTTTTTT.

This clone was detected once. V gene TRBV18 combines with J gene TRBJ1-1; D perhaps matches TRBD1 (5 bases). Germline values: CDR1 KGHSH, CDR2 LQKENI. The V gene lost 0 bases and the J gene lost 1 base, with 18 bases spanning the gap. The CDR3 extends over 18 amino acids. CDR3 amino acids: CASSPPSGFLPSNTEAFF. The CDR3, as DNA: TGTGCCAGCTCACCACCGTCAGGGTTCCTACCTTCGAACACTGAAGCTTTCTTT.

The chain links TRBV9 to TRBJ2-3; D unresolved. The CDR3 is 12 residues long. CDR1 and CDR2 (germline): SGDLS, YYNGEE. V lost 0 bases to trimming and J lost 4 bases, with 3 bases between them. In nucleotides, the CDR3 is TGTGCCAGCAGCGTAGGCGCAGATACGCAGTATTTT. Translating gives CASSVGADTQYF.

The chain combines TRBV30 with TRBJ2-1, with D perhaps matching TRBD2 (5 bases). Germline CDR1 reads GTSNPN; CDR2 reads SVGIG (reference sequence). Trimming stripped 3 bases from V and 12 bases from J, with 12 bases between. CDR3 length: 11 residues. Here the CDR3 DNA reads TGTGCCTGGAGCGGACCAGGAGGGCAGTTCTTC. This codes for CAWSGPGGQFF. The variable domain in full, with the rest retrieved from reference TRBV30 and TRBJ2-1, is SQTIHQWPATLVQPVGSPLSLECTVEGTSNPNLYWYRQAAGRGLQLLFYSVGIGQISSEVPQNLSASRPQDRQFILSSKKLLLSDSGFYLCAWSGPGGQFFGPGTRLTVL.

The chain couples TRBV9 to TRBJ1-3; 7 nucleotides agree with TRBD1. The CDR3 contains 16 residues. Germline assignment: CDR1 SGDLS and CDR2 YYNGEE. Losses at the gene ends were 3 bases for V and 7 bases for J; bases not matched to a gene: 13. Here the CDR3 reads CASSGRTGGLENTIYF. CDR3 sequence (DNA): TGTGCCAGCAGCGGCCGGACAGGAGGATTGGAGAACACCATATATTTT.

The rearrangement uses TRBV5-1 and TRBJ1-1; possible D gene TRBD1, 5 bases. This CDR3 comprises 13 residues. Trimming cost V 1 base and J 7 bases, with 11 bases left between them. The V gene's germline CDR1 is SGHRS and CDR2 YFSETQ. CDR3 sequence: CASSLPGSLEAFF. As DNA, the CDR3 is TGCGCCAGCAGCTTGCCAGGGAGCCTTGAAGCTTTCTTT.

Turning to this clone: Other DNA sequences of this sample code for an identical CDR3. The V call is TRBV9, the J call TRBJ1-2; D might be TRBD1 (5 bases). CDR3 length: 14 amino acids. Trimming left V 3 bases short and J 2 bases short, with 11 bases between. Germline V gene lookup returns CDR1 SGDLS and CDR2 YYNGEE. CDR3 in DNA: TGTGCCAGCAGCGCTGCCAGGGAAAACTATGGCTACACCTTC. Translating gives CASSAARENYGYTF.

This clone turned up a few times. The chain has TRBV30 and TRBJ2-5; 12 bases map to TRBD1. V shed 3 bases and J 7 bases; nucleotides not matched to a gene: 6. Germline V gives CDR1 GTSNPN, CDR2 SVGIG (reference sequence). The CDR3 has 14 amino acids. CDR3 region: CAWRGDRGRRTQYF. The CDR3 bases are TGTGCCTGGAGAGGGGACAGGGGGCGAAGGACCCAGTACTTC.

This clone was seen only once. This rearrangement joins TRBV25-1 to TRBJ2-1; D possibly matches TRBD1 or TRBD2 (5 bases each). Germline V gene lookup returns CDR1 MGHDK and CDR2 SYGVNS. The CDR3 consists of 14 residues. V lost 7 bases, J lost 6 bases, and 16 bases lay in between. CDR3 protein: CASKERERGNEQFF. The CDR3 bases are TGTGCCAGCAAAGAAAGGGAGAGGGGCAATGAGCAGTTCTTC.

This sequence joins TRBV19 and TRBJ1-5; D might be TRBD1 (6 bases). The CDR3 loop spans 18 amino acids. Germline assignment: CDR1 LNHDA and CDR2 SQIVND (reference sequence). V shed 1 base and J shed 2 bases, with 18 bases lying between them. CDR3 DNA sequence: TGTGCCAGTAGTATAGCCCTCGTGGGACACCTCGGCAATCAGCCCCAGCATTTT. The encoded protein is CASSIALVGHLGNQPQHF.

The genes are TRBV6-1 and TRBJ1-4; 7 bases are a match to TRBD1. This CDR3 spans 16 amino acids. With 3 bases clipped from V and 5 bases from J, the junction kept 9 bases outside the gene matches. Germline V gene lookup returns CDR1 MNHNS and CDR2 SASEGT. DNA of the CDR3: TGTGCCAGCAGTGATGACAGGGTACGGCGAAATGAAAAACTGTTTTTT. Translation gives CASSDDRVRRNEKLFF.